The 15 T cell receptor beta chains listed next were all sequenced from one sample in a study of blood T cell repertoires in COVID-19. This table comes from immunoSEQ multiplex PCR, and its TCRdb copy is limited to in-frame clones, with some not included. In the table there are 120,000 to 150,000 clones, roughly 81% of which are singletons. Sequencing was carried out using peripheral blood. The receptors shown here come from a human donor with acute or convalescent COVID-19. The donor label of this sample is uncertain.

The chain joins TRBV27 to TRBJ1-6; D remains ambiguous. Between the trimmed V and J ends, which lost 2 bases and 8 bases, there was a span of 13 bases. Per germline, CDR1 MNHEY and CDR2 SMNVEV (reference sequence). The CDR3 runs to 15 residues. This chain's CDR3 is CASSLTGKQDSPLHF. The CDR3, as DNA: TGTGCCAGCAGTTTAACCGGGAAGCAGGATTCACCCCTCCACTTT.

This chain uses TRBV28 with TRBJ1-5; D may be TRBD1 (5 bases). Germline-derived CDR1 and CDR2 are MDHEN and SYDVKM. The CDR3 loop spans 14 amino acids. Trimming left V 8 bases short and J 0 bases short, with 11 bases between. The CDR3 region is CASAKGNSNQPQHF. Here the CDR3 DNA reads TGTGCCAGCGCCAAGGGGAATAGCAATCAGCCCCAGCATTTT.

The chain combines TRBV20-1 with TRBJ1-1, with D unresolved. With 6 bases removed from V and 10 bases from J, the gap between germline ends came to 15 bases. CDR3 size: 11 residues. Germline V gene lookup returns CDR1 DFQATT and CDR2 SNEGSKA (reference sequence). The CDR3 DNA sequence: TGCAGTGCGGTACAGAATCCTACAGCTTTCTTT. Translation: CSAVQNPTAFF.

J is TRBJ2-7 and V is TRBV5-6; perhaps TRBD2 as D (6 bases). The germline V gene encodes CDR1 SGHDT and CDR2 YYEEEE. V gave up 3 bases and J gave up 2 bases, with 15 bases separating them. There are 15 residues in the CDR3. The CDR3 DNA is TGTGCCAGCAGCTGGAGGGTTGCGCTAACCTACGAGCAGTACTTC. Translated, it gives CASSWRVALTYEQYF.

The chain combines TRBV2 with TRBJ1-1, with D maybe TRBD1 (6 bases). V lost 3 bases and J 2 bases, leaving 19 bases between the germline ends. CDR1 SNHLY and CDR2 FYNNEI come from the germline V gene. CDR3 length equals 17 residues. CDR3 sequence: CASSEQGMGARNTEAFF. CDR3 nucleotides: TGTGCCAGCAGTGAGCAGGGGATGGGAGCACGAAACACTGAAGCTTTCTTT.

The J gene is TRBJ1-2, the V gene TRBV6-2 or TRBV6-3, with 7 bases matching TRBD1. Per germline, CDR1 MNHEY and CDR2 SVGEGT. The junction had 13 bases not matched to a gene; V was cut back by 6 bases and J by 6 bases. The CDR3 consists of 15 residues. The CDR3 spells CASSRDSSFTDGYTF. The CDR3 bases are TGTGCCAGCAGCCGGGACAGCTCTTTCACTGATGGCTACACCTTC.

This clone has a single count. The rearrangement uses TRBV5-4 and TRBJ1-2, with TRBD1 matching 7 bases. CDR3 length: 15 residues. Germline V gene sequence: CDR1 SGHNT, CDR2 YYREEE (reference sequence). V lost 4 bases, J lost 6 bases, and 12 bases stayed unmatched. CDR3 nucleotide sequence: TGTGCCAGCAGCAGCGAATTGACAGGGAAGGATGGCTACACCTTC. It codes for CASSSELTGKDGYTF.

V and J are TRBV18 and TRBJ2-1; 11 bases line up with TRBD2. The CDR3 has 16 residues. V shed 4 bases and J 3 bases; nucleotides not matched to a gene: 5. Germline V gene lookup returns CDR1 KGHSH and CDR2 LQKENI. CDR3 amino acids: CASSQRGLADYNEQFF. The CDR3 nucleotides read TGTGCCAGCTCACAACGGGGACTAGCGGACTACAATGAGCAGTTCTTC.

The chain couples TRBV6-2 or TRBV6-3 to TRBJ2-7; D uncertain. The CDR3 covers 12 residues. Trimming pared 2 bases from V and 3 bases from J, leaving 5 bases between. Germline assignment: CDR1 MNHEY and CDR2 SVGEGT. The CDR3 DNA reads TGTGCCAGCAGTTACGCGAACTACGAGCAGTACTTC. This codes for CASSYANYEQYF.

The chain recombines TRBV16 with TRBJ2-7, with a weak D call TRBD1 (5 bases). The V gene lost 2 bases and the J gene lost 4 bases, with 6 bases spanning the gap. The germline gives CDR1 KGHSY, CDR2 FQNENV. The CDR3 loop spans 12 amino acids. The CDR3 sequence: CASSQQGYEQYV. CDR3 nucleotides: TGTGCCAGCAGCCAACAGGGTTACGAGCAGTACGTC.

This rearrangement joins TRBV29-1 to TRBJ2-1; 7 bases are shared with TRBD1. Per germline, CDR1 SQVTM and CDR2 ANQGSEA. Trimming removed 4 bases from V and 7 bases from J; junction bases left unmatched: 7. The CDR3 contains 13 residues. As DNA, the CDR3 is TGCAGCGTTGGGAGACAGGGCTCGAATGAGCAGTTCTTC. It translates to CSVGRQGSNEQFF.

The chain has TRBV4-1 and TRBJ1-2; possibly TRBD1 for D (6 bases). V lost 4 bases, J lost 7 bases, and 25 bases lay in between. The CDR3 consists of 17 residues. Germline assignment: CDR1 MGHRA and CDR2 YSYEKL. CDR3 DNA: TGCGCCAGCAGCCCCGATCCATCGGAACAGGGAGCTAGTGGCTACACCTTC. Translated: CASSPDPSEQGASGYTF.

The chain has TRBV19 and TRBJ2-7; the D gene is possibly TRBD2 (5 bases). CDR1 is LNHDA, CDR2 SQIVND, per germline (reference sequence). V was clipped by 6 bases and J by 3 bases, with 12 bases between them. The length of the CDR3 is 13 residues. The CDR3 DNA follows: TGTGCCAGTAGCCGCGGAGGCCTCTACGAGCAGTACGTC. Translation gives CASSRGGLYEQYV.

In the case of this clone: One junction end disagrees with the germline gene, perhaps due to a read error. The V and J genes are TRBV27 and TRBJ2-3; TRBD1 aligns across 10 bases. Per the germline V gene, CDR1 is MNHEY and CDR2 is SMNVEV (reference sequence). This CDR3 is 12 amino acids long. The CDR3 bases are TGTGCCAGCAGTTTAGGGACAGGGGCCTGGGATTTT. Translating gives CASSLGTGAWDF.

The gene calls are TRBV9 and TRBJ2-2; TRBD1 might be the D (6 bases). This CDR3 comprises 14 residues. The germline V gene encodes CDR1 SGDLS and CDR2 YYNGEE. V gave up 3 bases and J gave up 4 bases, with 10 bases separating them. The CDR3: CASSGTGFTGELFF. DNA of the CDR3: TGTGCCAGCAGCGGAACAGGGTTCACCGGGGAGCTGTTTTTT.